Below, 24 T cell receptor beta chains from the same sample are listed, as sequenced in a study of cytomegalovirus exposure and HLA in healthy donors. Method: immunoSEQ multiplex PCR; TCRdb's copy keeps in-frame clones and lacks some. This table holds 65,000 or so clones, approximately 94% found once. Sequenced: PBMCs. These receptors all come from a man aged 18 to 35 in good health and CMV-seropositive.

This chain joins TRBV7-6 and TRBJ2-7, with TRBD1 identical over 9 bases. The CDR3 length is 14 residues. The germline V gene has CDR1 SGHVS and CDR2 FNYEAQ. With V trimmed by 5 bases and J by 6 bases, 8 bases remained unmatched. CDR3 amino acids: CASSLGTGPLEQYF. CDR3 in DNA: TGTGCCAGCAGCCTGGGGACAGGGCCCCTCGAGCAGTACTTC.

The chain uses TRBV19 and TRBJ2-3; D gene unclear. The CDR3 totals 12 residues. V gave up 3 bases and J gave up 2 bases, with 3 bases separating them. CDR1 is LNHDA, CDR2 SQIVND, per germline (reference sequence). CDR3 DNA sequence: TGTGCCAGTAGTATCTCCACAGATACGCAGTATTTT. Translation gives CASSISTDTQYF.

V is TRBV5-1 and J is TRBJ2-5, with D perhaps TRBD2 (7 bases). The CDR3 contains 15 residues. Trimming cost V 0 bases and J 5 bases, with 14 bases left between them. The V gene's germline CDR1 is SGHRS and CDR2 YFSETQ. As DNA, the CDR3 is TGCGCCAGCAGCTTGGAGAAAGGGAGGGGGGAGACCCAGTACTTC. Translation: CASSLEKGRGETQYF. Full variable domain (rest looked up from reference TRBV5-1 and TRBJ2-5): KAGVTQTPRYLIKTRGQQVTLSCSPISGHRSVSWYQQTPGQGLQFLFEYFSETQRNKGNFPGRFSGRQFSNSRSEMNVSTLELGDSALYLCASSLEKGRGETQYFGPGTRLLVL.

This chain connects TRBV4-3 to TRBJ2-1; D is possibly TRBD2 (6 bases). V lost 0 bases to trimming and J lost 0 bases, with 9 bases between them. This CDR3 spans 16 amino acids. Germline V CDR1 and CDR2: LGHNA, YSLEER. This CDR3 is CASSQDRGTSYNEQFF. CDR3 coding DNA: TGCGCCAGCAGCCAAGATCGGGGGACCTCCTACAATGAGCAGTTCTTC.

V and J are TRBV19 and TRBJ1-2; perhaps TRBD1 as D (5 bases). Per germline, CDR1 LNHDA and CDR2 SQIVND (reference sequence). The CDR3 consists of 14 residues. V was shortened by 5 bases and J by 6 bases, with 16 bases between the two germline ends. The CDR3 nucleotides are TGTGCCAGTAGTTACCCGGGGGGAGGCCATGGCTACACCTTC. Protein product: CASSYPGGGHGYTF.

This clone was seen just once. The genes are TRBV28 and TRBJ2-6; 10 nucleotides agree with TRBD1. CDR3 size: 19 residues. The germline gives CDR1 MDHEN, CDR2 SYDVKM. V lost 4 bases, J lost 0 bases, and 9 bases stayed unmatched. The CDR3: CASSSTRQGAVSGANVLTF. In DNA form, the CDR3 reads TGTGCCAGCAGTTCCACCCGACAGGGGGCCGTCTCTGGGGCCAACGTCCTGACTTTC.

In DNA form, the CDR3 reads TGTGCCAGCAGCGAAGGGGACAGCTACAATGAGCAGTTCTTC. This encodes CASSEGDSYNEQFF. The chain employs TRBV13 and TRBJ2-1; 7 bases map to TRBD1. The CDR3 covers 14 residues. The ends lost 5 bases at V and 3 bases at J; junction bases unmatched: 4. The germline gives CDR1 PRHDT, CDR2 FYEKMQ (reference sequence).

This rearrangement joins TRBV16 to TRBJ2-7; D may be TRBD1 (6 bases). This CDR3 region has 13 residues. Deletions cut 2 bases from V and 10 bases from J, with 15 bases between. Germline-derived CDR1 and CDR2 are KGHSY and FQNENV. The CDR3 spells CASSQTPGTRQYF. The CDR3 coding sequence is TGTGCCAGCAGCCAAACTCCAGGGACAAGACAGTACTTC.

The chain links TRBV7-2 to TRBJ2-1, with TRBD2 matching 16 bases. CDR3 length: 15 amino acids. Unmatched junction bases numbered 7, after V lost 1 base and J lost 16 bases. The germline gives CDR1 SGHTA, CDR2 FQGNSA. CDR3 residues: CASSLEGTSGGATFF. The CDR3 DNA is TGTGCCAGCAGCTTAGAAGGGACTAGCGGGGGGGCCACCTTCTTC. The variable domain in full, with the rest retrieved from reference TRBV7-2 and TRBJ2-1, is GAGVSQSPSNKVTEKGKDVELRCDPISGHTALYWYRQSLGQGLEFLIYFQGNSAPDKSGLPSDRFSAERTGGSVSTLTIQRTQQEDSAVYLCASSLEGTSGGATFFGPGTRLTVL.

The chain links TRBV27 to TRBJ2-3, with 12 bases identical to TRBD2. Germline-derived CDR1 and CDR2 are MNHEY and SMNVEV (reference sequence). V gave up 6 bases and J gave up 5 bases; unmatched junction bases: 9. This CDR3 is 16 amino acids long. Here the CDR3 DNA reads TGTGCCAGCAGCCGTACCCTAGCGGGGGGGATAGATACGCAGTATTTT. Its translation is CASSRTLAGGIDTQYF.

The chain carries TRBV6-1 and TRBJ2-3, with TRBD1 matching 10 bases. The junction had 4 bases not matched to a gene; V was cut back by 6 bases and J by 1 base. The CDR3 runs 15 residues. The V gene's germline CDR1 is MNHNS and CDR2 SASEGT. As DNA, the CDR3 is TGTGCCAGCAGATCCGGGACAGGGGGCACAGATACGCAGTATTTT. Residues: CASRSGTGGTDTQYF.

The chain combines TRBV5-5 with TRBJ2-3, with 7 bases aligning to TRBD1. The ends lost 5 bases at V and 3 bases at J; junction bases unmatched: 3. Germline V gene data show CDR1 as SGHKS and CDR2 as YYEKEE (reference sequence). CDR3 length: 13 amino acids. CDR3 DNA: TGTGCCAGCAGACGGGACAGAACAGATACGCAGTATTTT. Translating gives CASRRDRTDTQYF. Based on the CDR3 plus reference TRBV5-5 and TRBJ2-3, the full variable domain is DAGVTQSPTHLIKTRGQQVTLRCSPISGHKSVSWYQQVLGQGPQFIFQYYEKEERGRGNFPDRFSARQFPNYSSELNVNALLLGDSALYLCASRRDRTDTQYFGPGTRLTVL.

The chain employs TRBV7-2 and TRBJ1-2, with 10 bases aligning to TRBD1. The CDR3 loop spans 15 amino acids. V trimming: 5 bases; J trimming: 4 bases; junction bases outside the gene matches: 7. CDR1 is SGHTA, CDR2 FQGNSA, per germline. CDR3 sequence (DNA): TGTGCCAGCAGCCTTGGGACAGGGGCCTCCTATGGCTACACCTTC. It translates to CASSLGTGASYGYTF. The full variable domain, rest sourced from reference TRBV7-2 and TRBJ1-2, is GAGVSQSPSNKVTEKGKDVELRCDPISGHTALYWYRQSLGQGLEFLIYFQGNSAPDKSGLPSDRFSAERTGGSVSTLTIQRTQQEDSAVYLCASSLGTGASYGYTFGSGTRLTVV.

This clone appeared a single time. The chain employs TRBV10-3 and TRBJ1-2, with D possibly TRBD1 on 6 matching bases. This CDR3 contains 14 residues. The germline V and J ends were trimmed by 0 bases and 6 bases, with 11 bases remaining between them. Per the germline V gene, CDR1 is ENHRY and CDR2 is SYGVKD. The CDR3 spells CAISESAGDDGYTF. DNA for the CDR3: TGTGCCATCAGTGAGTCCGCAGGGGACGATGGCTACACCTTC.

The chain is built from TRBV2 and TRBJ1-2; possibly TRBD1 for D (5 bases). The CDR3 spans 15 residues. Germline CDR1 is SNHLY and CDR2 is FYNNEI. Trimming pared 11 bases from V and 7 bases from J, leaving 26 bases between. The CDR3: CASPAGTGLLGGYTF. The CDR3 nucleotides are TGTGCCTCCCCGGCGGGAACAGGCCTTTTGGGTGGCTACACCTTC.

The V gene is TRBV7-9, the J gene TRBJ1-4; D not certain. The length of the CDR3 is 15 residues. Germline V lookup: CDR1 SEHNR, CDR2 FQNEAQ (reference sequence). V was cut by 4 bases and J by 2 bases, with 11 bases left in between. The CDR3 is CASSSTITTNEKLFF. Written as DNA, the CDR3 is TGTGCCAGCAGCTCGACAATTACGACTAATGAAAAACTGTTTTTT.

This clone was picked up one time. The chain links TRBV7-9 to TRBJ2-7, with D possibly matching TRBD2 (6 bases). The CDR3 has 16 residues. The V and J ends lost 5 bases and 2 bases respectively, with 19 bases between them. Germline-derived CDR1 and CDR2 are SEHNR and FQNEAQ (reference sequence). The DNA of the CDR3 is TGTGCCAGCAGCCTAGGCGGAGGGTTTAGAGCCTACGAGCAGTACTTC. Translation: CASSLGGGFRAYEQYF.

V and J are TRBV11-2 and TRBJ2-2; D unclear. The germline V and J ends were trimmed by 6 bases and 1 base, with 9 bases remaining between them. CDR3 length equals 14 residues. Germline V gives CDR1 SGHAT, CDR2 FQNNGV. The CDR3 DNA sequence: TGTGCCAGCAGTCAAGACTTGAACACCGGGGAGCTGTTTTTT. Its translation is CASSQDLNTGELFF.

The chain is built from TRBV14 and TRBJ2-7, with TRBD2 as a possible D gene (5 bases). From germline, CDR1 is SGHDN and CDR2 FVKESK. The CDR3 sequence is 18 residues long. V lost 4 bases and J lost 0, with 22 bases in between. The CDR3 DNA is TGTGCCAGCAGCCCTCGTATCTCCACTAGGAGTCCCTCCTACGAGCAGTACTTC. Its translation: CASSPRISTRSPSYEQYF.

The chain combines TRBV5-1 with TRBJ2-3; D may be TRBD2 (5 bases). Germline CDR1 is SGHRS and CDR2 is YFSETQ. Trimming cost V 4 bases and J 0 bases, with 9 bases left between them. The CDR3 is 14 amino acids. CDR3 sequence: CASSLGGSTDTQYF. The CDR3 coding sequence is TGCGCCAGCAGCCTCGGAGGCAGCACAGATACGCAGTATTTT.

This clone was detected a few times. V is TRBV20-1 and J is TRBJ2-1, with a tentative D call TRBD2 (6 bases). V was clipped by 6 bases and J by 7 bases, with 10 bases between them. The CDR3 extends over 11 amino acids. CDR1 is DFQATT and CDR2 is SNEGSKA in the germline V gene (reference sequence). CDR3 in amino acids: CSALGGNEQFF. CDR3 nucleotide sequence: TGCAGTGCCCTAGGAGGGAATGAGCAGTTCTTC.

The chain recombines TRBV10-1 with TRBJ2-5; D may be TRBD2 (6 bases). Trimming removed 4 bases from V and 5 bases from J, with 14 bases in between. The CDR3 is made up of 14 amino acids. The germline CDR1 and CDR2 sequences are WNHNN and SYGVQD (reference sequence). The CDR3 bases are TGCGCCAGCAGTGGACGGCGGGATTGGGAGACCCAGTACTTC. Amino acids: CASSGRRDWETQYF.

The V call is TRBV6-1, the J call TRBJ1-2; weak D call: TRBD1 (5 bases). Germline CDR1 reads MNHNS; CDR2 reads SASEGT. V gave up 1 base and J gave up 2 bases, with 14 bases separating them. The CDR3 is 16 amino acids. CDR3 loop: CASSEGGGRANYGYTF. The CDR3 coding sequence is TGTGCCAGCAGTGAAGGGGGTGGCAGGGCAAACTATGGCTACACCTTC.

This chain's CDR3 is CASSASGGEGNEQFF. The CDR3 coding sequence is TGTGCCAGCAGTGCTAGCGGGGGGGAAGGGAATGAGCAGTTCTTC. The rearrangement uses TRBV6-4 and TRBJ2-1; 12 nucleotides line up with TRBD2. Trimming removed 4 bases from V and 7 bases from J; junction bases left unmatched: 5. Germline loops: CDR1 MRHNA, CDR2 SNTAGT. The length of the CDR3 is 15 residues.